The clone carrying this T cell receptor (beta chain) appeared many times. Its antigen is unidentified. Maryland, USA blood bank volunteers served as healthy controls. Source material was 2 million unsorted PBMCs, stored at -80 °C in RNAlater. This record comes from a study of neurological immune-mediated disorders. Broader study findings: TCR-beta repertoires seemed private in all groups, with no expanded CDR3 amino acid sequences shared.

Over 190 million TCR-beta sequences from 15-18 subjects were obtained in each sequencing run. TCRdb used MiXCR to reprocess the 5' RACE reads, holding one entry per CDR3 protein. Among fewer than 90,000 distinct CDR3 sequences listed, around 10% were seen once. Sequences were obtained from PBMCs. The receptor comes from a man aged 40-49 years in good health.

The CDR3 nucleotides are TGCAGTGCTAGAGATATCTGGTCAGATACTTACCAAGAGACCCAGTACTTC. Translating gives CSARDIWSDTYQETQYF. The chain uses TRBV20-1 and TRBJ2-5; D call uncertain. The germline V gene has CDR1 DFQATT and CDR2 SNEGSKA (reference sequence). V lost 0 bases and J 0 bases, leaving 17 bases between the germline ends. The CDR3 runs 17 residues.